The present entry profiles one TCR beta chain with its context. Its target is not known. This specimen comes from a study of blood T cells in healthy people across ages. Study-wide results and limits: Naive T cell percentage strongly correlated with TCR beta diversity.

Peripheral blood samples of around 9.3 milliliters were drawn from each donor. For the second PCR, which ran for roughly 7 to 11 cycles, a sample-barcoded 5' primer and a J-beta primer mix were used. Each cDNA was tagged by a template-switch adaptor containing 12 random nucleotides. One entry per CDR3 protein, called by TCRdb with MiXCR from the 5' RACE reads. The sample has about 800,000 distinct CDR3 sequences; approximately 25% are singletons. In addition, the sample was reused for a study of T cells of mothers and their children. From that report: Each donor was one of three healthy Caucasian mothers or one of their six children.

Material: blood. The source of this sequence is a boy aged 5-17 years in good health.

For the CDR3, the DNA is TGCAGCGTTGAGGAGGGATCGAACACTGAAGCTTTCTTT. Translating it yields CSVEEGSNTEAFF. This chain connects TRBV29-1 to TRBJ1-1; D is uncertain. This CDR3 contains 13 residues. Germline assignment: CDR1 SQVTM and CDR2 ANQGSEA. Deletions cut 3 bases from V and 1 base from J, with 9 bases between.